This passage covers 30 T cell receptor beta chains from one sample sequenced in a study of long-term antiretroviral therapy in people with HIV. The run of the v3.0 immunoSEQ assay was at survey level. The assay was immunoSEQ multiplex PCR, and TCRdb's table has in-frame clones only and misses some. The sample holds 20,000 to 25,000 clones, almost 85% seen once. The specimen was unsorted PBMCs, collected 0.5 years after starting antiretroviral therapy. The receptors come from a man between 18 and 35 years old with HIV.

CDR3 sequence: CASSPSTGMSSYEQYF. The CDR3 DNA reads as TGTGCCAGCAGCCCGAGTACAGGAATGAGCTCCTACGAGCAGTACTTC. This rearrangement joins TRBV7-6 to TRBJ2-7; the D gene is possibly TRBD1 (5 bases). V lost 5 bases to trimming and J lost 0 bases, with 17 bases between them. Germline V gene data show CDR1 as SGHVS and CDR2 as FNYEAQ. This CDR3 is built from 16 residues.

This rearrangement joins TRBV7-3 to TRBJ2-1; the match to TRBD2 covers 7 bases. The germline CDR1 and CDR2 sequences are SGHTA and FQGTGA. The CDR3 spans 16 residues. V gave up 1 base and J gave up 2 bases; unmatched junction bases: 5. The CDR3 coding sequence is TGTGCCAGCAGCTTAAGTTTCCTAGCGGCCTACAATGAGCAGTTCTTC. Its protein is CASSLSFLAAYNEQFF.

The chain is built from TRBV7-8 and TRBJ1-2; TRBD1 aligns across 9 bases. The CDR3 is made up of 14 amino acids. V trimming: 5 bases; J trimming: 3 bases; junction bases outside the gene matches: 4. Germline assignment: CDR1 SGHVS and CDR2 FQNEAQ. DNA of the CDR3: TGTGCCAGCAGCAGGACAGGGGTCGACTATGGCTACACCTTC. Translating gives CASSRTGVDYGYTF.

The chain is built from TRBV7-9 and TRBJ2-3; 14 bases line up with TRBD2. The CDR3 is made up of 17 amino acids. V trimming: 6 bases; J trimming: 4 bases; junction bases outside the gene matches: 9. From germline, CDR1 is SEHNR and CDR2 FQNEAQ (reference sequence). The CDR3 here is CASSSGLAGVSADTQYF. The CDR3 DNA follows: TGTGCCAGCAGTTCGGGACTAGCGGGAGTAAGCGCAGATACGCAGTATTTT. Supplemented by reference TRBV7-9 and TRBJ2-3, the full variable domain reads DTGVSQNPRHKITKRGQNVTFRCDPISEHNRLYWYRQTLGQGPEFLTYFQNEAQLEKSRLLSDRFSAERPKGSFSTLEIQRTEQGDSAMYLCASSSGLAGVSADTQYFGPGTRLTVL.

The J gene is TRBJ2-2, the V gene TRBV19; no definite D call. The CDR3 covers 15 residues. Germline V gives CDR1 LNHDA, CDR2 SQIVND (reference sequence). The V and J ends lost 0 bases and 6 bases respectively, with 11 bases between them. This CDR3 reads CASSIDQNSAGELFF. CDR3 DNA: TGTGCCAGTAGTATAGACCAAAACAGTGCCGGGGAGCTGTTTTTT. The full variable domain, in which reference TRBV19 and TRBJ2-2 provide the parts outside the CDR3, is DGGITQSPKYLFRKEGQNVTLSCEQNLNHDAMYWYRQDPGQGLRLIYYSQIVNDFQKGDIAEGYSVSREKKESFPLTVTSAQKNPTAFYLCASSIDQNSAGELFFGEGSRLTVL.

The chain uses TRBV15 and TRBJ2-2; no definite D call. Per germline, CDR1 LNHNV and CDR2 YYDKDF (reference sequence). V lost 0 bases and J lost 7, with 6 bases in between. This CDR3 spans 13 amino acids. The CDR3 loop is CATSRDAFGELFF. In nucleotides, the CDR3 is TGTGCCACCAGCAGAGATGCCTTCGGGGAGCTGTTTTTT.

A word on this clone: Other DNA sequences in the same sample also yield this CDR3. The chain joins TRBV30 to TRBJ2-7, with D tentatively TRBD1 (6 bases). This CDR3 has 13 amino acids. From germline, CDR1 is GTSNPN and CDR2 SVGIG (reference sequence). V gave up 2 bases and J gave up 1 base, with 9 bases separating them. In DNA form, the CDR3 reads TGTGCCTGGAGTATAGGGGGATCCTACGAGCAGTACTTC. This gives the protein CAWSIGGSYEQYF.

The chain carries TRBV11-2 and TRBJ2-2; D is uncertain. CDR1 and CDR2 (germline): SGHAT, FQNNGV. The CDR3 is 14 residues long. The V end lost 1 base, the J end lost 1 base, and 4 bases lay between the germline ends. CDR3 sequence (DNA): TGTGCCAGCAGCTTAGGGGTGAACACCGGGGAGCTGTTTTTT. Translation gives CASSLGVNTGELFF.

This chain connects TRBV4-3 to TRBJ1-1; D is unclear. Germline V gene sequence: CDR1 LGHNA, CDR2 YSLEER. V lost 0 bases and J lost 0, with 5 bases in between. CDR3 size: 14 residues. For the CDR3, the DNA is TGCGCCAGCAGCCAAGATCTTATGAACACTGAAGCTTTCTTT. Its protein product is CASSQDLMNTEAFF.

J is TRBJ1-5 and V is TRBV10-3; maybe TRBD1 (6 bases). There are 14 residues in the CDR3. The V end lost 10 bases, the J end lost 0 bases, and 13 bases lay between the germline ends. Germline loops: CDR1 ENHRY, CDR2 SYGVKD. As DNA, the CDR3 is TGTGCCAGCCAGACAGGAAATAGCAATCAGCCCCAGCATTTT. Its translation: CASQTGNSNQPQHF.

V gene TRBV5-4 combines with J gene TRBJ1-5; TRBD1 is a possible D gene (6 bases). The CDR3 is 13 residues long. V lost 3 bases, J lost 6 bases, and 10 bases lay in between. Per germline, CDR1 SGHNT and CDR2 YYREEE (reference sequence). The CDR3 reads CASSWGGAQPQHF. For the CDR3, the DNA is TGTGCCAGCAGCTGGGGGGGGGCTCAGCCCCAGCATTTT. Based on the CDR3 plus reference TRBV5-4 and TRBJ1-5, the full variable domain is ETGVTQSPTHLIKTRGQQVTLRCSSQSGHNTVSWYQQALGQGPQFIFQYYREEENGRGNFPPRFSGLQFPNYSSELNVNALELDDSALYLCASSWGGAQPQHFGDGTRLSIL.

This chain uses TRBV6-6 with TRBJ2-7; the D gene is possibly TRBD2 (6 bases). With 10 bases removed from V and 0 bases from J, the gap between germline ends came to 16 bases. Germline CDR1 and CDR2: MNHNY and SVGAGI (reference sequence). The CDR3 extends over 14 amino acids. DNA of the CDR3: TGTGCCACTTTTCGCCACGGGAGCTCCTACGAGCAGTACTTC. This gives the protein CATFRHGSSYEQYF.

This clone was seen only once. This chain joins TRBV28 and TRBJ1-5; 7 bases fit TRBD1. V was pared by 7 bases and J by 4 bases, with 10 bases of the junction left unmatched. Germline-derived CDR1 and CDR2 are MDHEN and SYDVKM. The CDR3 totals 15 residues. The CDR3 reads CASNKRQGLNQPQHF. CDR3 coding DNA: TGTGCCAGCAACAAACGACAGGGATTAAATCAGCCCCAGCATTTT.

The rearrangement links TRBV6-6 to TRBJ2-1; D is possibly TRBD1 (6 bases). The germline CDR1 and CDR2 sequences are MNHNY and SVGAGI (reference sequence). V was cut by 4 bases and J by 6 bases, with 13 bases left in between. CDR3 length equals 14 residues. As DNA, the CDR3 is TGTGCCAGCAGTTGGGGACAAGGGTCCAATGAGCAGTTCTTC. Translating it yields CASSWGQGSNEQFF.

The V call is TRBV7-3, the J call TRBJ2-2; the match to TRBD2 covers 12 bases. This CDR3 contains 17 residues. Germline CDR1 is SGHTA and CDR2 is FQGTGA. The J segment lost 5 bases and the V segment lost 0 bases, leaving 4 bases of the junction unmatched. CDR3: CASSLTRLAGDTGELFF. The DNA for the CDR3 is TGTGCCAGCAGCTTAACTCGACTAGCGGGAGATACCGGGGAGCTGTTTTTT.

CDR3 coding DNA: TGTGCCAGCAGGATTAGCGGCACCGGGGAGCTGTTTTTT. Translated, it gives CASRISGTGELFF. V and J are TRBV28 and TRBJ2-2; D perhaps matches TRBD2 (6 bases). Trimming removed 6 bases from V and 4 bases from J, with 9 bases in between. CDR1 is MDHEN and CDR2 is SYDVKM in the germline V gene. The CDR3 sequence is 13 residues long.

The V gene is TRBV2, the J gene TRBJ2-6, with a weak D call TRBD1 (6 bases). CDR3 size: 17 residues. The germline CDR1 and CDR2 sequences are SNHLY and FYNNEI. The germline V and J ends were trimmed by 7 bases and 1 base, with 17 bases remaining between them. The CDR3 protein is CASNHRGQQSGANVLTF. Written as DNA, the CDR3 is TGTGCCAGCAACCACCGCGGACAGCAGTCTGGGGCCAACGTCCTGACTTTC.

This clone was seen only once. The chain recombines TRBV7-3 with TRBJ2-1, with 11 bases lining up with TRBD2. The germline CDR1 and CDR2 sequences are SGHTA and FQGTGA. V shed 5 bases and J 6 bases; nucleotides not matched to a gene: 6. This CDR3 has 15 residues. Written as DNA, the CDR3 is TGTGCCAGCAGCATCCTAGCGGGGGGTGGCAATGAGCAGTTCTTC. Translating gives CASSILAGGGNEQFF.

The genes are TRBV18 and TRBJ1-2, with TRBD1 as a possible D gene (6 bases). CDR1 and CDR2 (germline): KGHSH, LQKENI. Between the trimmed V and J ends, which lost 2 bases and 5 bases, there was a span of 24 bases. The CDR3 totals 18 residues. The CDR3 protein is CASSPSARGNRVAYGYTF. Written as DNA, the CDR3 is TGTGCCAGCTCACCAAGTGCACGGGGAAACAGGGTGGCTTATGGCTACACCTTC.

The CDR3 DNA follows: TGCGCCAGCAGCCAGAGACTAGCGGGGGCAGATACGCAGTATTTT. Translation gives CASSQRLAGADTQYF. The chain combines TRBV4-3 with TRBJ2-3, with 12 bases matching TRBD2. Germline CDR1 LGHNA, CDR2 YSLEER. The ends lost 3 bases at V and 4 bases at J; junction bases unmatched: 2. This CDR3 contains 15 residues.

The rearrangement uses TRBV19 and TRBJ1-2, with TRBD1 identical over 10 bases. Per the germline V gene, CDR1 is LNHDA and CDR2 is SQIVND (reference sequence). V lost 5 bases, J lost 7 bases, and 7 bases stayed unmatched. The CDR3 loop spans 14 amino acids. For the CDR3, the DNA is TGTGCCAGTAGTTTCGGGACAGGGGATTTTGGCTACACCTTC. This translates into CASSFGTGDFGYTF.

The CDR3 nucleotides read TGTGCCAGCAGCTTTGCAGGGCCCAAAAACATTCAGTACTTC. It codes for CASSFAGPKNIQYF. This chain joins TRBV11-2 and TRBJ2-4; weak D call: TRBD1 (5 bases). The germline V gene encodes CDR1 SGHAT and CDR2 FQNNGV. Deletions cut 3 bases from V and 2 bases from J, with 8 bases between. The CDR3 spans 14 residues.

V is TRBV7-9 and J is TRBJ2-7; tentatively, D is TRBD2 (6 bases). The germline V gene encodes CDR1 SEHNR and CDR2 FQNEAQ (reference sequence). V shed 5 bases and J shed 6 bases, with 20 bases lying between them. This CDR3 contains 15 residues. The CDR3: CASSPPGLAPGEQYF. The CDR3 bases are TGTGCCAGCAGCCCACCGGGACTTGCCCCCGGCGAGCAGTACTTC.

For the CDR3, the DNA is TGTGCCAGAAGCCAGACAGCGAGAGGGGGGCCCCAGCATTTT. Translating it yields CARSQTARGGPQHF. The chain has TRBV5-3 and TRBJ1-5, with D possibly matching TRBD1 (6 bases). TRBV5-3 is an ORF for which the function is uncertain. The V gene lost 4 bases and the J gene lost 9 bases, with 17 bases spanning the gap. This CDR3 is built from 14 residues.

V usage is TRBV5-1 and J usage is TRBJ1-6; no definite D call. This CDR3 region has 16 residues. Germline V CDR1 and CDR2: SGHRS, YFSETQ. V shed 0 bases and J shed 9 bases, with 16 bases lying between them. CDR3 region: CASSLGPTAPGSPLHF. CDR3 DNA: TGCGCCAGCAGCTTGGGTCCTACCGCGCCCGGTTCACCCCTCCACTTT.

This clone showed up just a few times. This rearrangement joins TRBV7-6 to TRBJ1-3; the D is unclear. V gave up 1 base and J gave up 2 bases, with 12 bases separating them. This CDR3 is 16 amino acids long. Germline assignment: CDR1 SGHVS and CDR2 FNYEAQ. CDR3 protein: CASSLVQGLAGNTIYF. CDR3 nucleotides: TGTGCCAGCAGCTTAGTCCAAGGGTTGGCTGGAAACACCATATATTTT.

J is TRBJ1-4 and V is TRBV14, with D tentatively TRBD1 (5 bases). The CDR3 is 14 residues long. In germline, CDR1 is SGHDN, CDR2 FVKESK. Deletions cut 4 bases from V and 3 bases from J, with 9 bases between. The CDR3 nucleotides are TGTGCCAGCAGCCTGCGACAGTCTAATGAAAAACTGTTTTTT. It yields the protein CASSLRQSNEKLFF.

V is TRBV7-7 and J is TRBJ2-7; possible D gene TRBD1, 6 bases. The CDR3 loop spans 15 amino acids. The germline V and J ends were trimmed by 1 base and 4 bases, with 14 bases remaining between them. Germline CDR1 is SSHAT and CDR2 is FNYEAQ (reference sequence). DNA of the CDR3: TGTGCCAGCAGCTTAGGGGCAGGGGCCAATTACGAGCAGTACTTC. It yields the protein CASSLGAGANYEQYF.

The chain employs TRBV27 and TRBJ1-2; D is unresolved. Trimming pared 5 bases from V and 13 bases from J, leaving 17 bases between. The length of the CDR3 is 12 residues. Germline V gene lookup returns CDR1 MNHEY and CDR2 SMNVEV (reference sequence). CDR3 residues: CASSPQGPFPTF. The CDR3 bases are TGTGCCAGCAGTCCTCAAGGACCCTTTCCCACCTTC.

The chain is built from TRBV5-4 and TRBJ2-3, with 11 bases lining up with TRBD2. Germline V CDR1 and CDR2: SGHNT, YYREEE (reference sequence). J gave up 11 bases and V 2 bases, and 10 bases lay outside the gene matches. This CDR3 contains 15 residues. The CDR3 bases are TGTGCCAGCAGCTTCACTAGCGGGGGCTACCGGTGGCAGTATTTT. The encoded protein is CASSFTSGGYRWQYF.